One and the same sample provided the 13 T cell receptor beta chains below, sequenced in a study of cytomegalovirus exposure and HLA in healthy donors. It was with 60 Vbeta and 13 Jbeta primers that the PCR ran. Measured with immunoSEQ multiplex PCR; TCRdb has only the in-frame clones, and not every one. The sample includes about 80,000 clones, more than 50% of them seen just once. Material: PBMCs. These receptors were obtained from a male donor in good health and CMV-seropositive.

This clone was detected only once. The chain carries TRBV27 and TRBJ2-1; D might be TRBD2 (5 bases). Trimming took off 8 bases at V and 0 bases at J, with 11 bases between the two ends. The germline gives CDR1 MNHEY, CDR2 SMNVEV (reference sequence). The length of the CDR3 is 14 residues. The CDR3 region is CASREKNSYNEQFF. Here the CDR3 DNA reads TGTGCCAGCCGGGAAAAAAACTCCTACAATGAGCAGTTCTTC.

Of note for this clone: The junction shows a germline mismatch at one end, possibly a read error. The V and J genes are TRBV7-7 and TRBJ2-3; TRBD2 might be the D (6 bases). From germline, CDR1 is SSHAT and CDR2 FNYEAQ (reference sequence). The CDR3 is 15 residues long. CDR3 amino acids: CASSLAVGRTDTQYF. CDR3 DNA sequence: TGTGCTAGCAGCTTAGCGGTGGGGCGCACAGATACGCAGTATTTT.

This sequence joins TRBV5-6 and TRBJ1-2; perhaps TRBD1 as D (6 bases). Germline assignment: CDR1 SGHDT and CDR2 YYEEEE. Trimming removed 3 bases from V and 8 bases from J, with 8 bases in between. The CDR3 consists of 11 residues. The CDR3 here is CASSSGDGYTF. DNA for the CDR3: TGTGCCAGCAGCTCAGGGGACGGCTACACCTTC. The variable domain in full, completed from reference TRBV5-6 and TRBJ1-2, reads DAGVTQSPTHLIKTRGQQVTLRCSPKSGHDTVSWYQQALGQGPQFIFQYYEEEERQRGNFPDRFSGHQFPNYSSELNVNALLLGDSALYLCASSSGDGYTFGSGTRLTVV.

Within the sample, this clone is medium-sized. This chain links TRBV9 with TRBJ2-7, with 8 nucleotides matching TRBD2. Germline assignment: CDR1 SGDLS and CDR2 YYNGEE. The CDR3 runs to 14 residues. The trim removed 1 base at V and 5 bases at J, leaving 5 bases unmatched. CDR3: CASSVRAGDNEQYF. CDR3 sequence (DNA): TGTGCCAGCAGCGTACGAGCGGGAGATAACGAGCAGTACTTC.

Only one count was recorded for this clone. The chain carries TRBV19 and TRBJ2-4, with 9 bases matching TRBD1. This CDR3 is built from 14 residues. Trimming took 5 bases from V and 9 from J; bases not matched to a gene: 8. Germline V gene lookup returns CDR1 LNHDA and CDR2 SQIVND (reference sequence). CDR3 sequence reads: CASSFSGTGFIQYF. The CDR3 DNA follows: TGTGCCAGTAGTTTCTCCGGGACAGGGTTCATTCAGTACTTC.

The chain has TRBV30 and TRBJ1-6; possibly TRBD1 for D (6 bases). The V gene's germline CDR1 is GTSNPN and CDR2 SVGIG (reference sequence). The V and J ends lost 4 bases and 7 bases respectively, with 14 bases between them. This CDR3 is 14 amino acids long. This CDR3 reads CAWTPGHGNSPLHF. Here the CDR3 DNA reads TGTGCCTGGACCCCGGGACACGGAAATTCACCCCTCCACTTT.

This clone was recorded a few times. V is TRBV6-4 and J is TRBJ2-5; 11 nucleotides line up with TRBD1. The DNA end favors TRBJ2-7, so the J call may be wrong. Germline values: CDR1 MRHNA, CDR2 SNTAGT. The CDR3 spans 14 residues. The CDR3 coding sequence is TGTGCCGGGACAGGGGGACCGTCCTCCTACGAGCAGTACTTC. Translating gives CAGTGGPSSYEQYF.

V gene TRBV7-9 combines with J gene TRBJ2-5; the D gene is possibly TRBD1 (5 bases). The CDR3 is made up of 15 amino acids. Looked up from germline, CDR1 is SEHNR and CDR2 is FQNEAQ (reference sequence). The V end was cut by 5 bases, the J end by 7 bases, with 20 bases between. Here the CDR3 reads CASSIPLKGKGTQYF. The CDR3 coding sequence is TGTGCCAGCAGCATACCGTTGAAGGGGAAGGGGACCCAGTACTTC.

This chain links TRBV27 with TRBJ1-4; no definite D call. The CDR3 is 15 amino acids. Germline V CDR1 and CDR2: MNHEY, SMNVEV (reference sequence). V lost 1 base and J 4 bases, leaving 10 bases between the germline ends. CDR3: CASSLYAARNEKLFF. The CDR3 region has the DNA TGTGCCAGCAGTTTATATGCGGCTCGTAATGAAAAACTGTTTTTT. The full variable domain, in which reference TRBV27 and TRBJ1-4 provide the parts outside the CDR3, is EAQVTQNPRYLITVTGKKLTVTCSQNMNHEYMSWYRQDPGLGLRQIYYSMNVEVTDKGDVPEGYKVSRKEKRNFPLILESPSPNQTSLYFCASSLYAARNEKLFFGSGTQLSVL.

The rearrangement links TRBV14 to TRBJ2-3; D is possibly TRBD2 (6 bases). The germline V and J ends were trimmed by 8 bases and 9 bases, with 12 bases remaining between them. The CDR3 consists of 11 residues. The germline V gene has CDR1 SGHDN and CDR2 FVKESK. CDR3 sequence reads: CASGGIGTQYF. The CDR3 region has the DNA TGTGCCAGCGGGGGGATAGGCACGCAGTATTTT.

This clone came up once. The chain has TRBV7-8 and TRBJ2-1; no clear D. There are 15 residues in the CDR3. Germline CDR1 and CDR2: SGHVS and FQNEAQ. With 1 base removed from V and 4 bases from J, the gap between germline ends came to 11 bases. DNA for the CDR3: TGTGCCAGCAGCTTAGGGTTAGACAAGTACAATGAGCAGTTCTTC. Translated, it gives CASSLGLDKYNEQFF.

This chain links TRBV10-3 with TRBJ1-3; 10 bases map to TRBD1. CDR1 and CDR2 (germline): ENHRY, SYGVKD. This CDR3 contains 16 residues. With 0 bases clipped from V and 5 bases from J, the junction kept 4 bases outside the gene matches. Here the CDR3 DNA reads TGTGCCATCAGTGAGTCCGAGACAGGGGGCAGAAACACCATATATTTT. Its translation is CAISESETGGRNTIYF.

The chain is built from TRBV10-3 and TRBJ1-2; tentatively, D is TRBD1 (5 bases). The CDR3 covers 12 residues. V was shortened by 7 bases and J by 8 bases, with 14 bases between the two germline ends. Germline CDR1 and CDR2: ENHRY and SYGVKD. CDR3 bases: TGTGCCATCATAGGGGCAGCAGGAGGCTACACCTTC. Protein: CAIIGAAGGYTF.